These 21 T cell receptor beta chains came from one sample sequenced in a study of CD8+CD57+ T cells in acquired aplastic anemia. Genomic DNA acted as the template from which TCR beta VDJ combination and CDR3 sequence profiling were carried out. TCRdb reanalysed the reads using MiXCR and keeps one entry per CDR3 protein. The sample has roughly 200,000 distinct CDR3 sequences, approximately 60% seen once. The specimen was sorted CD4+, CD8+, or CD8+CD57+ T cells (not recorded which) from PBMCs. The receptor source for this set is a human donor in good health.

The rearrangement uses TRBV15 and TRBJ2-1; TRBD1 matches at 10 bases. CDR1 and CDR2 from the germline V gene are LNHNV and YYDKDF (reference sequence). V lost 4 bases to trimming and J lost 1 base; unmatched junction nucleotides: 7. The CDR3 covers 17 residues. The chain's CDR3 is CATSKDRGTVSYNEQFF. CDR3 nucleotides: TGTGCCACCAGCAAGGACAGGGGGACTGTGTCCTACAATGAGCAGTTCTTC.

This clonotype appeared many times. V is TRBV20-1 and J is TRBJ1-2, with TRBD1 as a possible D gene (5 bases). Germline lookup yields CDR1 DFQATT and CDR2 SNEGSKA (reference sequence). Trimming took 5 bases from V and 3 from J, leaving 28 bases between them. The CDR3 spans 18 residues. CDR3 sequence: CSALPSLGHDPVDYGYTF. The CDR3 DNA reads TGCAGTGCTCTCCCTTCCCTGGGGCACGATCCAGTGGACTATGGCTACACCTTC.

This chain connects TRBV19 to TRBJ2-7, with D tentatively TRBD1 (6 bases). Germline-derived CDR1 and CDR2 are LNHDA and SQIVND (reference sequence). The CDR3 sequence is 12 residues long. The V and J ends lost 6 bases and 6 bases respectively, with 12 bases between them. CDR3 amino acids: CASSPDRSEQYF. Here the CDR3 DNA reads TGTGCCAGTAGCCCGGACAGATCCGAGCAGTACTTC. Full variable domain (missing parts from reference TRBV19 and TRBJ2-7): DGGITQSPKYLFRKEGQNVTLSCEQNLNHDAMYWYRQDPGQGLRLIYYSQIVNDFQKGDIAEGYSVSREKKESFPLTVTSAQKNPTAFYLCASSPDRSEQYFGPGTRLTVT.

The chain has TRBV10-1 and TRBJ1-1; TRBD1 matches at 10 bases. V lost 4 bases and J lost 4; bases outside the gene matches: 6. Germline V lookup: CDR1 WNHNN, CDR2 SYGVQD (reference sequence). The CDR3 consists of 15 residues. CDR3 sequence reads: CASSGSGQGSTEAFF. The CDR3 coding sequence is TGCGCCAGCAGTGGGTCGGGACAGGGGAGCACTGAAGCTTTCTTT.

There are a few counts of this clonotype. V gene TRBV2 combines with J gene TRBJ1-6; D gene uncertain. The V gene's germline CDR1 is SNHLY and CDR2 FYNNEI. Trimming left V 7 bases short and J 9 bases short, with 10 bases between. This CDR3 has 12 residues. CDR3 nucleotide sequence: TGTGCCAGCAATAACCTGCGTTCACCCCTCCACTTT. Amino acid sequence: CASNNLRSPLHF.

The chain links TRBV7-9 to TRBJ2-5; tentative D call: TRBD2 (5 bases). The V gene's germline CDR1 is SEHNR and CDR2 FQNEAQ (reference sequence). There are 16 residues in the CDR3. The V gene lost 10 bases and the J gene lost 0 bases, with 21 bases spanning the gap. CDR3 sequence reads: CATRGLSRDNQETQYF. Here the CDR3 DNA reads TGTGCCACCAGAGGGTTAAGCCGGGATAACCAAGAGACCCAGTACTTC.

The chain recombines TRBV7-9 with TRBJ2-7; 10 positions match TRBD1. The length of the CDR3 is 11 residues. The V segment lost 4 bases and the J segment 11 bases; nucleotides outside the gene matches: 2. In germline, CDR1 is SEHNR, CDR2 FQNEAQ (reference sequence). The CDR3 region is CASSSGQGEYF. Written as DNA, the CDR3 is TGTGCCAGCAGCTCAGGACAGGGGGAGTACTTC.

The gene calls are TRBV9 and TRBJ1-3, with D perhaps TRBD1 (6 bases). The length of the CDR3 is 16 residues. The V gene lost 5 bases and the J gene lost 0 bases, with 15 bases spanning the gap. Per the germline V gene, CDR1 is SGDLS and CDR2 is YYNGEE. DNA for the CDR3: TGTGCCAGCAGTCGAAGGACAGACTCCTCTGGAAACACCATATATTTT. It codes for CASSRRTDSSGNTIYF.

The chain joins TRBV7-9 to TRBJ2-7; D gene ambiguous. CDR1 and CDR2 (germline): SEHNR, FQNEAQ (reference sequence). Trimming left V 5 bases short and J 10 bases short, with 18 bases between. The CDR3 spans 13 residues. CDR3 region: CASSPSGQEDQYF. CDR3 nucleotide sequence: TGTGCCAGCAGCCCATCGGGCCAGGAAGATCAGTACTTC. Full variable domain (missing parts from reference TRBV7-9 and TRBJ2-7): DTGVSQNPRHKITKRGQNVTFRCDPISEHNRLYWYRQTLGQGPEFLTYFQNEAQLEKSRLLSDRFSAERPKGSFSTLEIQRTEQGDSAMYLCASSPSGQEDQYFGPGTRLTVT.

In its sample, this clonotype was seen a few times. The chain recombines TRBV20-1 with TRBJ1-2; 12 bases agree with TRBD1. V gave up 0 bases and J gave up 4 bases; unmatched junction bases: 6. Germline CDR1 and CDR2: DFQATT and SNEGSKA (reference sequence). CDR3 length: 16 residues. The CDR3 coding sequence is TGCAGTGCTAGAGATCTTGGGACAGGGGGCATCTATGGCTACACCTTC. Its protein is CSARDLGTGGIYGYTF.

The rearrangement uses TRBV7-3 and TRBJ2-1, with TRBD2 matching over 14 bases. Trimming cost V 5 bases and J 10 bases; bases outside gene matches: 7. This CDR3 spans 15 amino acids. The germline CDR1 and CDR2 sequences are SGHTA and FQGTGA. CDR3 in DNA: TGTGCCAGCAGCCAGGGACTAGCGGGAGAAGAGGAGCAGTTCTTC. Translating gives CASSQGLAGEEEQFF.

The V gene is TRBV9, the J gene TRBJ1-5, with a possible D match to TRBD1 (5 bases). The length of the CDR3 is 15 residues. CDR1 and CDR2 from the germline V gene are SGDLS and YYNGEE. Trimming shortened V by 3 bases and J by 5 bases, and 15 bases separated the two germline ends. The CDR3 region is CASSARGTLDQPQHF. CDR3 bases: TGTGCCAGCAGCGCGCGGGGCACGCTTGATCAGCCCCAGCATTTT.

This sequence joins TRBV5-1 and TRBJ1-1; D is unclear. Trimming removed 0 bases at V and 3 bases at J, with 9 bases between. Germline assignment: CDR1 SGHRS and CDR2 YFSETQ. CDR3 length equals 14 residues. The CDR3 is CASSLEGFHTEAFF. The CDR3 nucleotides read TGCGCCAGCAGCTTGGAAGGGTTTCACACTGAAGCTTTCTTT. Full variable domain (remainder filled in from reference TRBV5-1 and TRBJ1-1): KAGVTQTPRYLIKTRGQQVTLSCSPISGHRSVSWYQQTPGQGLQFLFEYFSETQRNKGNFPGRFSGRQFSNSRSEMNVSTLELGDSALYLCASSLEGFHTEAFFGQGTRLTVV.

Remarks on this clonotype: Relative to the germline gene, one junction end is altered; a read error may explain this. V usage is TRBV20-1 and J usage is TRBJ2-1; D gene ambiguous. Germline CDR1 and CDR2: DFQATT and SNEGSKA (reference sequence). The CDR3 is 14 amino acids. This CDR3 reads CSARDLLHGTQQLF. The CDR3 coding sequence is TGCAGTGCTAGAGATCTCCTCCATGGAACCCAGCAGCTCTTC.

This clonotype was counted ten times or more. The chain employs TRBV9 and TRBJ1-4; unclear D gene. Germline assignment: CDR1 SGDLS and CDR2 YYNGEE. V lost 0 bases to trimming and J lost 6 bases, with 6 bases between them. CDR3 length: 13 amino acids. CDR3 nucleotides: TGTGCCAGCAGCGTAGGGGTTCATGAAAAACTGTTTTTT. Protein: CASSVGVHEKLFF.

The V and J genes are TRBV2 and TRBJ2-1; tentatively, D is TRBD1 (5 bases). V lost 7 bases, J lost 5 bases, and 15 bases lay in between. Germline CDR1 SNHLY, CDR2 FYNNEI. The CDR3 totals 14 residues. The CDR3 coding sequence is TGTGCCAGCAAAGGTCAGGGTGTAGACAATGAGCAGTTCTTC. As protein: CASKGQGVDNEQFF.

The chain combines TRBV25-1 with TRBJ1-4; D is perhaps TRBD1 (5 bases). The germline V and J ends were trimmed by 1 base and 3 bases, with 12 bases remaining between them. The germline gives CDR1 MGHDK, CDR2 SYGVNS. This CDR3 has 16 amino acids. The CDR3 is CASSEWGFRANEKLFF. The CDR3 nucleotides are TGTGCCAGCAGTGAATGGGGGTTTCGGGCTAATGAAAAACTGTTTTTT.

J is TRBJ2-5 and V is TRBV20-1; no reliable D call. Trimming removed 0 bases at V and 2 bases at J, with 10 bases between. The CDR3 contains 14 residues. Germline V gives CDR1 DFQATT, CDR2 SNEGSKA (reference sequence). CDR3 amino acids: CSARDQMGQETQYF. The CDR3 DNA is TGCAGTGCTAGAGATCAGATGGGACAAGAGACCCAGTACTTC.

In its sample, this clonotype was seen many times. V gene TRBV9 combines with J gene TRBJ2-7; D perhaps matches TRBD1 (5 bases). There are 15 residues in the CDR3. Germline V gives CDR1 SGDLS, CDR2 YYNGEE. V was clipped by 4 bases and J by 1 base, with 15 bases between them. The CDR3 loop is CASSLEGAVSYEQYF. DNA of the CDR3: TGTGCCAGCAGCCTGGAAGGGGCCGTATCCTACGAGCAGTACTTC.

The CDR3 DNA is TGTGCCACCAGCAGTGGGGGGGTGAACGAAAAACTGTTTTTT. Its translation is CATSSGGVNEKLFF. This sequence joins TRBV15 and TRBJ1-4, with a possible D match to TRBD1 (5 bases). Trimming shortened V by 3 bases and J by 8 bases, and 13 bases separated the two germline ends. This CDR3 comprises 14 residues. Germline V gene sequence: CDR1 LNHNV, CDR2 YYDKDF (reference sequence).

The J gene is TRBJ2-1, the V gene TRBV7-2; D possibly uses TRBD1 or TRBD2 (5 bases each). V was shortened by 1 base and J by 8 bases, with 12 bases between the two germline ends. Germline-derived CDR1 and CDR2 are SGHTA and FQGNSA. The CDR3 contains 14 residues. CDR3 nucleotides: TGTGCCAGCAGCTTAGTGGGACCCCAGTATGAGCAGTTCTTC. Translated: CASSLVGPQYEQFF.